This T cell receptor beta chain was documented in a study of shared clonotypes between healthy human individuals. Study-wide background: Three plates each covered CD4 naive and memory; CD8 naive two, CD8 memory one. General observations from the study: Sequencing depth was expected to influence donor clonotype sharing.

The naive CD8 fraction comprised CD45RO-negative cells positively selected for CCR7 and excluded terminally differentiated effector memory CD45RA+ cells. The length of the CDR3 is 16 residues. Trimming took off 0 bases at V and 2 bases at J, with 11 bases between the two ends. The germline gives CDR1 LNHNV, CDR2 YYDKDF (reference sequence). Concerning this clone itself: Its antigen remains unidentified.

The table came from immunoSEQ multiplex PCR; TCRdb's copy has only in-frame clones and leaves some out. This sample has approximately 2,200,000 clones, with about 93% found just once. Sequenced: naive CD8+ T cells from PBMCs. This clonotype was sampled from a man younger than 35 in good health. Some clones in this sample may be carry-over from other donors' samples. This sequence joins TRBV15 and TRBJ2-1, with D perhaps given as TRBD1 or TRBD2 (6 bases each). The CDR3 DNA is TGTGCCACCAGCAGAGATAGGGGGAGGCCCTACAATGAGCAGTTCTTC. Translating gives CATSRDRGRPYNEQFF. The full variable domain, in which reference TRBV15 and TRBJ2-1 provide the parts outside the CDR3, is DAMVIQNPRYQVTQFGKPVTLSCSQTLNHNVMYWYQQKSSQAPKLLFHYYDKDFNNEADTPDNFQSRRPNTSFCFLDIRSPGLGDTAMYLCATSRDRGRPYNEQFFGPGTRLTVL.